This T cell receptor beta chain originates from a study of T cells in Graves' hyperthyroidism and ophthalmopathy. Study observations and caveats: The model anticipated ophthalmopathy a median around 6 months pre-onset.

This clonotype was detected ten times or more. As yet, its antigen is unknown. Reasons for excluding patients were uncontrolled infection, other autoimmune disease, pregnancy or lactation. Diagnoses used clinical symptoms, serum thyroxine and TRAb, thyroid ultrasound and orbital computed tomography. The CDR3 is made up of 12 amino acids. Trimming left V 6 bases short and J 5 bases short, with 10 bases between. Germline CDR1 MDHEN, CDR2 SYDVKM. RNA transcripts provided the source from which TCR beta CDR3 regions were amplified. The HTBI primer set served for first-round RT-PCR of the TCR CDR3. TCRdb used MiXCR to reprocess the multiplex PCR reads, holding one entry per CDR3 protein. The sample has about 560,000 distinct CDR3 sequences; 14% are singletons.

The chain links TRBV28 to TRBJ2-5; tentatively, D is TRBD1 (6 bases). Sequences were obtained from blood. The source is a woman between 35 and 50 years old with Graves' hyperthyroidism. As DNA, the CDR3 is TGTGCCAGCAGGAGGGGGAAGGAGACCCAGTACTTC. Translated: CASRRGKETQYF.